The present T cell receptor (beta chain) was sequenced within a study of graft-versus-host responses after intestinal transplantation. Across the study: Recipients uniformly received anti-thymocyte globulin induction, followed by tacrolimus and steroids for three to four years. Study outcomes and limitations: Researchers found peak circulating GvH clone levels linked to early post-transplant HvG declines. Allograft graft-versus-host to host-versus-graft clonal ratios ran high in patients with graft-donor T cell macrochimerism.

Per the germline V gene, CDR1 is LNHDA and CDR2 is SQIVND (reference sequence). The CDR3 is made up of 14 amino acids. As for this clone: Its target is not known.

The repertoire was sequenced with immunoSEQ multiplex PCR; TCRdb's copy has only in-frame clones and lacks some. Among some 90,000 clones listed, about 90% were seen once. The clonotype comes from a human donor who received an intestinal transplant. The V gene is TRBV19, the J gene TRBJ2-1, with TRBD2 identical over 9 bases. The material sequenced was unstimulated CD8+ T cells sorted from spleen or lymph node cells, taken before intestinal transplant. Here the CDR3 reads CATSWLAGYNEQFF. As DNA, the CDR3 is TGTGCGACGAGTTGGCTAGCGGGGTACAATGAGCAGTTCTTC. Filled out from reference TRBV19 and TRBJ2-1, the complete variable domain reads DGGITQSPKYLFRKEGQNVTLSCEQNLNHDAMYWYRQDPGQGLRLIYYSQIVNDFQKGDIAEGYSVSREKKESFPLTVTSAQKNPTAFYLCATSWLAGYNEQFFGPGTRLTVL.